This TCR beta chain was documented in a study of identical twins. Notes on the study in general: Beta out-of-frame sequences showed weaker excess sharing between twins.

TCRdb itself ran the 5' RACE reads through MiXCR, one entry per CDR3 protein. The data hold 250,000 to 300,000 distinct CDR3 sequences, with less than 9.5% observed a single time. Comments on this clonotype: Its antigen is undetermined.

The sample was also linked to a second study, of yellow fever vaccine responses in identical twins.

The TCR sequence derives from a woman younger than 35 in good health. Sequenced sample: CD8+ T cells sorted from blood.

The CDR3 spells CSVVRAGTGELFF. The CDR3 DNA reads as TGCAGCGTTGTTAGAGCGGGGACCGGGGAGCTGTTTTTT. The rearrangement uses TRBV29-1 and TRBJ2-2; 7 bases align to TRBD2. The germline gives CDR1 SQVTM, CDR2 ANQGSEA. CDR3 length equals 13 residues. The junction had 4 bases not matched to a gene; V was cut back by 4 bases and J by 5 bases.